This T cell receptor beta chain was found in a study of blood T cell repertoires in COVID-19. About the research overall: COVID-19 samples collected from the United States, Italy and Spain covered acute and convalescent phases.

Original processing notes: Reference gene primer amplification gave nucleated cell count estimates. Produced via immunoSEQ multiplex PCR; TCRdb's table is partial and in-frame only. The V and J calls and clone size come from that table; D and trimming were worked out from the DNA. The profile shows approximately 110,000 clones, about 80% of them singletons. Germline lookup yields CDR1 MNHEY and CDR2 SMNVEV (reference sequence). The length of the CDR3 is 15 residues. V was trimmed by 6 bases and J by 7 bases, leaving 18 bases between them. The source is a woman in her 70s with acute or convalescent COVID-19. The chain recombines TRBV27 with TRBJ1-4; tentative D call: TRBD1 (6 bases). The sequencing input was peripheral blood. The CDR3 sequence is CASRGITGMGEKLFF. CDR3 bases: TGTGCCAGCAGGGGTATTACAGGGATGGGTGAAAAACTGTTTTTT.